Listed below are T cell receptor beta chains from one sample, sequenced in a study of tumor-infiltrating lymphocytes in localized non-small cell lung cancer. Sequencing was performed with immunoSEQ multiplex PCR; in TCRdb, only in-frame clones are kept and a portion is missing. The repertoire has tens of thousands of clones, 75% to 90% of them found once; the top ten carry 2% to 2.5%. Material: lung tumor tissue. Receptor source: a human donor with non-small cell lung cancer. Each CDR3 is given with its conserved first and last residue. The D gene is left open where the match is weak. Not all rows give a size; the values are once, few, many and, for expanded clones, a class.

v_gene: TRBV19; abundance: few; j_gene: TRBJ2-1; len: 15; d_gene: TRBD2; CDR3nt: TGTGCCAGTAGTATTGGACTAGCCCCCTACAATGAGCAGTTCTTC; CDR3aa: CASSIGLAPYNEQFF
v_gene: TRBV20-1; abundance: NA; j_gene: TRBJ2-7; len: 11; d_gene: NA; CDR3nt: TGCAGTGCTTTAGGGAACTACGAGCAGTACTTC; CDR3aa: CSALGNYEQYF
v_gene: TRBV7-8; abundance: NA; j_gene: TRBJ1-4; len: 16; d_gene: NA; CDR3nt: TGTGCCAGCAGCTTAGCCCAACCCCGGACTAATGAAAAACTGTTTTTT; CDR3aa: CASSLAQPRTNEKLFF
v_gene: TRBV15; abundance: NA; j_gene: TRBJ1-2; len: 15; d_gene: TRBD1; CDR3nt: TGTGCCACCAGCAGAGGCGACAGGGAAAAGCATGGCTACACCTTC; CDR3aa: CATSRGDREKHGYTF
v_gene: TRBV9; abundance: NA; j_gene: TRBJ1-2; len: 15; d_gene: NA; CDR3nt: TGTGCCAGCAGCCCCAGGGGAAACGTAAACTATGGCTACACCTTC; CDR3aa: CASSPRGNVNYGYTF
v_gene: TRBV7-2; abundance: NA; j_gene: TRBJ2-1; len: 14; d_gene: TRBD1; CDR3nt: TGTGCCAGCAGCCCGGACAGGGGGTACAATGAGCAGTTCTTC; CDR3aa: CASSPDRGYNEQFF
v_gene: TRBV10-3; abundance: NA; j_gene: TRBJ2-7; len: 14; d_gene: TRBD1; CDR3nt: TGTGCCATCAGTGTGAGACAGGGGGCCTACGAGCAGTACTTC; CDR3aa: CAISVRQGAYEQYF
v_gene: TRBV5-1; abundance: once; j_gene: TRBJ2-3; len: 12; d_gene: NA; CDR3nt: TGCGCCAGCAGTTCAGGACAAGATACGCAGTATTTT; CDR3aa: CASSSGQDTQYF
v_gene: TRBV28; abundance: few; j_gene: TRBJ1-1; len: 12; d_gene: NA; CDR3nt: TGTGCCAGCAAAACCGGGACAACAGAAGCTTTCTTT; CDR3aa: CASKTGTTEAFF
v_gene: TRBV29-1; abundance: NA; j_gene: TRBJ2-2; len: 15; d_gene: TRBD1; CDR3nt: TGCAGCGTTGGGCCCGGGACAGATAACACCGGGGAGCTGTTTTTT; CDR3aa: CSVGPGTDNTGELFF
v_gene: TRBV9; abundance: NA; j_gene: TRBJ2-5; len: 16; d_gene: TRBD2; CDR3nt: TGTGCCAGCAGCGTAGGACTAGCGGGGGGCCAAGAGACCCAGTACTTC; CDR3aa: CASSVGLAGGQETQYF
v_gene: TRBV7-9; abundance: NA; j_gene: TRBJ1-1; len: 14; d_gene: NA; CDR3nt: TGTGCCAGCAGCCCACAGACCATGAACACTGAAGCTTTCTTT; CDR3aa: CASSPQTMNTEAFF
v_gene: TRBV5-1; abundance: NA; j_gene: TRBJ2-3; len: 18; d_gene: TRBD2; CDR3nt: TGCGCCAGCAGCTTGAGGACTAGCGGGGCCTTTAGCACAGATACGCAGTATTTT; CDR3aa: CASSLRTSGAFSTDTQYF
v_gene: TRBV7-2; abundance: NA; j_gene: TRBJ2-2; len: 16; d_gene: NA; CDR3nt: TGTGCCAGCAGCTTAGCAGCGGTCGCGAACACCGGGGAGCTGTTTTTT; CDR3aa: CASSLAAVANTGELFF